These 31 T cell receptor beta chains share one sample of origin, sequenced in a study of cytomegalovirus exposure and HLA in healthy donors. Primers included in the PCR were 60 Vbeta and 13 Jbeta primers. TCRdb's table, derived via immunoSEQ multiplex PCR, lists solely in-frame clones and lacks some. The data show 200,000 to 250,000 clones, with approximately 84% seen just once and about 0.58% held by the top ten. Sample: PBMCs. These receptors all stem from a woman between 40 and 55 years old in good health and CMV-seronegative.

The chain is built from TRBV5-1 and TRBJ1-4; D uncertain. Germline CDR1 reads SGHRS; CDR2 reads YFSETQ. The germline V and J ends were trimmed by 1 base and 8 bases, with 15 bases remaining between them. The CDR3 runs 15 residues. The DNA for the CDR3 is TGCGCCAGCAGCTTGAGCTTAGAACCAGGCGAAAAACTGTTTTTT. Encoded protein: CASSLSLEPGEKLFF.

The chain employs TRBV5-5 and TRBJ2-7; no clear D gene. This CDR3 contains 14 residues. Germline V gene lookup returns CDR1 SGHKS and CDR2 YYEKEE (reference sequence). Between the trimmed V and J ends, which lost 4 bases and 0 bases, there was a span of 11 bases. The CDR3 DNA sequence: TGTGCCAGCAGCCCTACGATCAACTCCTACGAGCAGTACTTC. Protein product: CASSPTINSYEQYF.

J is TRBJ2-5 and V is TRBV9, with D tentatively TRBD1 (6 bases). The CDR3 totals 15 residues. CDR1 and CDR2 from the germline V gene are SGDLS and YYNGEE. Trimming cost V 3 bases and J 1 base, with 13 bases left between them. For the CDR3, the DNA is TGTGCCAGCAGCGAAAGAGGACAGAGCCAAGAGACCCAGTACTTC. It encodes CASSERGQSQETQYF.

The chain carries TRBV6-5 and TRBJ1-2; possible D gene TRBD1, 5 bases. In germline, CDR1 is MNHEY, CDR2 SVGAGI. The CDR3 consists of 13 residues. V was cut by 4 bases and J by 8 bases, with 14 bases left in between. The CDR3 reads CASSSRDRGGYTF. The CDR3 nucleotides read TGTGCCAGCAGTTCGAGGGACCGGGGGGGCTACACCTTC.

The chain joins TRBV30 to TRBJ1-4; D is unresolved. The germline CDR1 and CDR2 sequences are GTSNPN and SVGIG (reference sequence). Deletions cut 8 bases from V and 10 bases from J, with 14 bases between. The CDR3 runs 11 residues. The DNA of the CDR3 is TGTGCCGTTACTGTGGGCGCAAAACTGTTTTTT. This encodes CAVTVGAKLFF.

The rearrangement links TRBV28 to TRBJ2-5; D remains unclear. This CDR3 has 13 amino acids. Trimming left V 4 bases short and J 2 bases short, with 8 bases between. Germline V gene data show CDR1 as MDHEN and CDR2 as SYDVKM. The CDR3 DNA is TGTGCCAGCAGTTCCACTCAACAAGAGACCCAGTACTTC. It encodes CASSSTQQETQYF.

The CDR3 loop is CASSLGGTSGGTSTDTQYF. In nucleotides, the CDR3 is TGTGCCAGCAGCTTGGGAGGGACTAGCGGGGGGACTAGCACAGATACGCAGTATTTT. This sequence joins TRBV5-4 and TRBJ2-3; TRBD2 matches 15 bases. The germline CDR1 and CDR2 sequences are SGHNT and YYREEE (reference sequence). The CDR3 covers 19 residues. Trimming removed 0 bases from V and 0 bases from J; junction bases left unmatched: 5.

This chain joins TRBV5-8 and TRBJ1-1; a weak D match, TRBD1 (6 bases). Germline CDR1 SGHTS, CDR2 YDEGEE. The CDR3 covers 15 residues. Between the trimmed V and J ends, which lost 5 bases and 5 bases, there was a span of 19 bases. The CDR3 here is CASRSHGGAETEAFF. CDR3 bases: TGTGCCAGCAGGTCTCATGGGGGGGCTGAGACTGAAGCTTTCTTT.

The V and J genes are TRBV10-3 and TRBJ2-7; perhaps TRBD2 as D (6 bases). The germline V gene encodes CDR1 ENHRY and CDR2 SYGVKD. This CDR3 contains 13 residues. Trimming took off 8 bases at V and 0 bases at J, with 11 bases between the two ends. CDR3: CAIGPRGSYEQYF. For the CDR3, the DNA is TGTGCCATCGGCCCGCGGGGCTCCTACGAGCAGTACTTC.

The chain joins TRBV30 to TRBJ1-6; no reliable D call. The CDR3 runs 13 residues. Trimming took 8 bases from V and 7 from J, leaving 15 bases between them. From germline, CDR1 is GTSNPN and CDR2 SVGIG (reference sequence). CDR3 protein: CASGRERNSPLHF. The CDR3 DNA reads TGTGCCAGCGGAAGAGAACGAAATTCACCCCTCCACTTT. Full variable domain (remainder filled in from reference TRBV30 and TRBJ1-6): SQTIHQWPATLVQPVGSPLSLECTVEGTSNPNLYWYRQAAGRGLQLLFYSVGIGQISSEVPQNLSASRPQDRQFILSSKKLLLSDSGFYLCASGRERNSPLHFGNGTRLTVT.

This CDR3 is CASSRIGSTYEQYF. The DNA of the CDR3 is TGTGCCAGCTCAAGGATTGGGAGCACCTACGAGCAGTACTTC. This chain uses TRBV9 with TRBJ2-7, with TRBD2 as a possible D gene (5 bases). CDR1 is SGDLS, CDR2 YYNGEE, per germline. Trimming left V 7 bases short and J 2 bases short, with 16 bases between. This CDR3 region has 14 residues.

The chain uses TRBV11-1 and TRBJ2-3, with D perhaps matching TRBD2 (5 bases). Germline V gives CDR1 SGHAT, CDR2 FQDESV (reference sequence). Trimming took 3 bases from V and 0 from J, leaving 13 bases between them. This CDR3 is 16 amino acids long. As DNA, the CDR3 is TGTGCCAGCAGCTTCTCTAGCTTTCCTAGCACAGATACGCAGTATTTT. This sequence encodes CASSFSSFPSTDTQYF.

The gene calls are TRBV27 and TRBJ2-5; 8 nucleotides agree with TRBD2. CDR3 length equals 14 residues. The V gene end was trimmed by 4 bases and the J gene end by 5 bases; junction bases not matched to a gene: 6. CDR1 MNHEY and CDR2 SMNVEV come from the germline V gene (reference sequence). CDR3 sequence: CASSSRGGLETQYF. Here the CDR3 DNA reads TGTGCCAGCAGTTCCCGGGGGGGCCTGGAGACCCAGTACTTC.

This clone was detected once. This chain uses TRBV7-6 with TRBJ1-1, with D uncertain. V was trimmed by 1 base and J by 2 bases, leaving 8 bases between them. Germline V gene sequence: CDR1 SGHVS, CDR2 FNYEAQ. The CDR3 has 14 residues. CDR3 coding DNA: TGTGCCAGCAGCTTAGGGGAGGTAAACACTGAAGCTTTCTTT. This encodes CASSLGEVNTEAFF.

V gene TRBV19 combines with J gene TRBJ1-5; possibly TRBD1 for D (6 bases). CDR3 length: 14 residues. Germline values: CDR1 LNHDA, CDR2 SQIVND (reference sequence). V was trimmed by 7 bases and J by 3 bases, leaving 13 bases between them. The CDR3 here is CASTLGDTNQPQHF. The DNA of the CDR3 is TGTGCCAGTACTCTGGGGGACACCAATCAGCCCCAGCATTTT.

The chain joins TRBV5-1 to TRBJ2-5; 9 bases line up with TRBD1. CDR3 length equals 15 residues. J lost 5 bases, V lost 0 bases, and 5 bases had no gene match. The germline gives CDR1 SGHRS, CDR2 YFSETQ. The CDR3 DNA sequence: TGCGCCAGCAGCTTGGGGGACAGGGAAGTGGAGACCCAGTACTTC. Protein sequence: CASSLGDREVETQYF. Using reference TRBV5-1 and TRBJ2-5 for the parts outside the CDR3, the full variable domain is KAGVTQTPRYLIKTRGQQVTLSCSPISGHRSVSWYQQTPGQGLQFLFEYFSETQRNKGNFPGRFSGRQFSNSRSEMNVSTLELGDSALYLCASSLGDREVETQYFGPGTRLLVL.

This rearrangement joins TRBV7-2 to TRBJ1-6; a possible D gene is TRBD1 (6 bases). CDR1 and CDR2 (germline): SGHTA, FQGNSA. V lost 5 bases and J lost 8, with 19 bases in between. CDR3 length: 16 residues. The CDR3: CASSPPGVRGHSPLHF. The CDR3 DNA is TGTGCCAGCAGCCCCCCTGGGGTCAGGGGTCATTCACCCCTCCACTTT.

The V call is TRBV7-9, the J call TRBJ2-1; tentative D call: TRBD2 (7 bases). Germline CDR1 is SEHNR and CDR2 is FQNEAQ (reference sequence). Trimming pared 0 bases from V and 3 bases from J, leaving 12 bases between. The CDR3 runs to 16 residues. Written as DNA, the CDR3 is TGTGCCAGCAGCTTAGCGGGGGGGCTTATCTACAATGAGCAGTTCTTC. Its translation is CASSLAGGLIYNEQFF.

V is TRBV7-9 and J is TRBJ2-5, with 8 bases lining up with TRBD2. The DNA end is a closer match to TRBJ2-7, so the J assignment may be wrong. The CDR3 sequence is 16 residues long. Germline V CDR1 and CDR2: SEHNR, FQNEAQ (reference sequence). Here the CDR3 reads CASSPRSAGGSYEQYF. The CDR3, as DNA: TGTGCCAGCAGCCCGAGGAGCGCGGGGGGTTCTTACGAGCAGTACTTC.

Many counts were recorded for this clone. Written as DNA, the CDR3 is TGTGCCAGCAGCAAACGCCAGACAGGGTTGAATGAGCAGTTCTTC. Its protein product is CASSKRQTGLNEQFF. The chain couples TRBV7-3 to TRBJ2-1; the match to TRBD1 covers 7 bases. V lost 5 bases and J lost 7; bases outside the gene matches: 11. The CDR3 covers 15 residues. From germline, CDR1 is SGHTA and CDR2 FQGTGA.

This chain joins TRBV28 and TRBJ2-7; 7 positions agree with TRBD1. J lost 2 bases, V lost 5 bases, and 6 bases had no gene match. CDR1 MDHEN and CDR2 SYDVKM come from the germline V gene. The CDR3 loop spans 14 amino acids. CDR3 sequence: CASSEPGQAYEQYF. CDR3 DNA sequence: TGTGCCAGCAGTGAACCCGGACAGGCCTACGAGCAGTACTTC.

This clone appeared a single time. V usage is TRBV5-4 and J usage is TRBJ1-4; 7 nucleotides agree with TRBD1. Unmatched junction bases numbered 6, after V lost 4 bases and J lost 3 bases. CDR1 and CDR2 from the germline V gene are SGHNT and YYREEE (reference sequence). The CDR3 consists of 15 residues. The CDR3 region is CASSGAGTANEKLFF. CDR3 DNA sequence: TGTGCCAGCAGCGGGGCCGGGACAGCTAATGAAAAACTGTTTTTT.

The chain couples TRBV5-1 to TRBJ2-3, with 14 bases fitting TRBD2. V shed 3 bases and J 2 bases; nucleotides not matched to a gene: 8. CDR1 and CDR2 from the germline V gene are SGHRS and YFSETQ. This CDR3 contains 18 residues. The CDR3 DNA follows: TGCGCCAGCAGCTCCGGACTAGCGGGGGGCGCATCCACAGATACGCAGTATTTT. The encoded protein is CASSSGLAGGASTDTQYF. The full variable domain, its missing parts supplied by reference TRBV5-1 and TRBJ2-3, is KAGVTQTPRYLIKTRGQQVTLSCSPISGHRSVSWYQQTPGQGLQFLFEYFSETQRNKGNFPGRFSGRQFSNSRSEMNVSTLELGDSALYLCASSSGLAGGASTDTQYFGPGTRLTVL.

J is TRBJ2-2 and V is TRBV7-8, with D unresolved. V lost 5 bases and J 5 bases, leaving 3 bases between the germline ends. The CDR3 extends over 11 amino acids. The germline V gene has CDR1 SGHVS and CDR2 FQNEAQ. The CDR3 bases are TGTGCCAGCAGCCGGACCGGGGAGCTGTTTTTT. Encoded protein: CASSRTGELFF.

The chain uses TRBV7-9 and TRBJ2-1; the D gene is possibly TRBD1 (5 bases). V was cut by 1 base and J by 3 bases, with 7 bases left in between. Per germline, CDR1 SEHNR and CDR2 FQNEAQ (reference sequence). The CDR3 runs 14 residues. The CDR3 coding sequence is TGTGCCAGCAGCTTAGGGGGCCGCTACAATGAGCAGTTCTTC. Translation gives CASSLGGRYNEQFF. Filled out from reference TRBV7-9 and TRBJ2-1, the complete variable domain reads DTGVSQNPRHKITKRGQNVTFRCDPISEHNRLYWYRQTLGQGPEFLTYFQNEAQLEKSRLLSDRFSAERPKGSFSTLEIQRTEQGDSAMYLCASSLGGRYNEQFFGPGTRLTVL.

This chain's CDR3 is CASSQVLQPNTEAFF. The CDR3 DNA reads TGCGCCAGCAGCCAAGTTCTACAGCCGAACACTGAAGCTTTCTTT. The rearrangement links TRBV4-1 to TRBJ1-1; no clear D. With 1 base removed from V and 1 base from J, the gap between germline ends came to 10 bases. Germline V gene sequence: CDR1 MGHRA, CDR2 YSYEKL. The CDR3 is 15 residues long.

The gene calls are TRBV7-9 and TRBJ1-2, with D hard to call. CDR1 SEHNR and CDR2 FQNEAQ come from the germline V gene (reference sequence). This CDR3 is 13 amino acids long. The V gene lost 2 bases and the J gene lost 0 bases, with 4 bases spanning the gap. As DNA, the CDR3 is TGTGCCAGCAGCTTACAGGCTAACTATGGCTACACCTTC. As protein: CASSLQANYGYTF.

This chain connects TRBV7-2 to TRBJ2-2; 9 bases agree with TRBD2. Germline V gene data show CDR1 as SGHTA and CDR2 as FQGNSA. The junction had 10 bases not matched to a gene; V was cut back by 4 bases and J by 10 bases. This CDR3 is 15 amino acids long. The CDR3: CASSSFAGGREELFF. The CDR3 DNA sequence: TGTGCCAGCAGCTCATTCGCGGGGGGGCGCGAGGAGCTGTTTTTT.

This chain joins TRBV27 and TRBJ1-2, with 8 bases identical to TRBD1. The trim removed 6 bases at V and 7 bases at J, leaving 13 bases unmatched. The CDR3 spans 15 residues. Germline V lookup: CDR1 MNHEY, CDR2 SMNVEV (reference sequence). In nucleotides, the CDR3 is TGTGCCAGCAGCGCTATTCACCAGGGGGCGGTTGGCTACACCTTC. Its translation is CASSAIHQGAVGYTF.

This sequence joins TRBV2 and TRBJ1-5; TRBD1 agrees at 10 bases. The CDR3 sequence is 15 residues long. From germline, CDR1 is SNHLY and CDR2 FYNNEI. V lost 6 bases to trimming and J lost 6 bases; unmatched junction nucleotides: 8. CDR3: CASRGDRGSFQPQHF. CDR3 in DNA: TGTGCCAGCAGGGGGGACAGGGGATCCTTTCAGCCCCAGCATTTT.

This clone turned up a few times. The chain couples TRBV28 to TRBJ1-3, with D uncertain. The germline V gene encodes CDR1 MDHEN and CDR2 SYDVKM. Trimming shortened V by 4 bases and J by 0 bases, and 10 bases separated the two germline ends. This CDR3 region has 15 residues. In DNA, the CDR3 is TGTGCCAGCAGTTCCCAACCAGGCTCTGGAAACACCATATATTTT. This translates into CASSSQPGSGNTIYF.